This is a list of T cell receptor beta chains from one sample in a study of monozygotic twins with inflammatory bowel disease. From its re-call of the 5' RACE reads, TCRdb lists each CDR3 protein once, without DNA. The sample has some 200,000 distinct CDR3 sequences. The specimen sequenced was blood. These receptors all stem from a human donor with ulcerative colitis or Crohn's disease, or a healthy co-twin of an affected twin (not recorded which). CDR3s include the opening cysteine and the closing phenylalanine or tryptophan.

J gene,V gene,CDR3 protein
TRBJ2-4,TRBV25-1,CASSKSKGGAGKNIQYF
TRBJ1-1,TRBV25-1,CASSRRRGTGNTEAFF
TRBJ2-5,TRBV5-1,CASSFGGQETQYF
TRBJ1-5,TRBV20-1,CSASPGRGLQPQHF
TRBJ2-3,TRBV6-1,CASSVESDTQYF
TRBJ2-3,TRBV7-7,CASSRQGRGTDTQYF
TRBJ1-1,TRBV12-3/TRBV12-4,CASSLSPPNTEAFF
TRBJ2-5,TRBV20-1,CSARVQNQETQYF
TRBJ1-4,TRBV5-1,CASRAGGSDEKLFF
TRBJ1-6,TRBV7-2,CASRIHTGGPLHSPLHF
TRBJ2-7,TRBV18,CASSPPDPKEQYF
TRBJ2-3,TRBV12-3/TRBV12-4,CASNPTGTGDTDTQYF
TRBJ1-6,TRBV5-1,CASSFGGRAPLHF
TRBJ2-7,TRBV6-1,CASSEQTGSYEQYF
TRBJ2-1,TRBV7-6,CASSLGQGAFNEQFF
TRBJ1-2,TRBV6-1,CASLDSNYGYTF
TRBJ1-1,TRBV7-6,CASSSTGRVTEAFF
TRBJ2-1,TRBV5-1,CASSLDPGAGYNEQFF
TRBJ1-3,TRBV3-1,CASSQDPGQILSGNTIYF
TRBJ2-5,TRBV20-1,CSARGGLAGSHALETQYF
TRBJ2-1,TRBV5-1,CASSRSTGGSYNEQFF
TRBJ2-2,TRBV10-3,CAIPQGNTGELFF
TRBJ1-2,TRBV5-1,CASSAGRALYGYTF
TRBJ1-2,TRBV28,CASIKGGATAANYGYTF
TRBJ2-3,TRBV20-1,CSAPGLAGTDTQYF
TRBJ1-2,TRBV10-3,CAIRQVGLDYGYTF
TRBJ1-4,TRBV20-1,CSGKRYRATNEKLFF
TRBJ1-6,TRBV6-1,CASSEAGGLNSPLHF
TRBJ2-7,TRBV11-2,CASSRDRDEQYF
TRBJ1-3,TRBV10-3,CAPIGGGNTIYF
TRBJ2-7,TRBV20-1,CSARSPLAGGPREQYF
TRBJ1-5,TRBV7-2,CASSFVRGYNQPQHF
TRBJ2-1,TRBV12-3/TRBV12-4,CASRPTTSGAYNEQFF
TRBJ1-4,TRBV29-1,CSVTFGAGQAELNEKLFF
TRBJ1-1,TRBV7-9,CASSTTRGAEAFF
TRBJ1-1,TRBV18,CASSPERGRTEAFF
TRBJ1-5,TRBV6-1,CASSGTYRVSNQPQHF
TRBJ1-1,TRBV10-3,CAIRRTEENTEAFF
TRBJ2-5,TRBV5-1,CASSQRQGISETQYF
TRBJ2-1,TRBV29-1,CSGRQGYNEQFF
TRBJ1-2,TRBV6-6,CASSPPGRGYTF
TRBJ1-2,TRBV7-9,CASSRGGAGLYGYTF
TRBJ1-2,TRBV15,CATSRDLGGVQDYGYTF
TRBJ1-2,TRBV4-1,CASSQADRGHYGYTF
TRBJ1-4,TRBV12-3/TRBV12-4,CASSLGTGAVEKLFF
TRBJ2-1,TRBV20-1,CSARAAFYNEQFF
TRBJ1-5,TRBV10-3,CAISESQGINQPQHF
TRBJ1-5,TRBV10-3,CAISDFQGRSNQPQHF
TRBJ2-3,TRBV5-1,CASSGSSTDTQYF
TRBJ1-4,TRBV6-1,CASSDFRSFGQGGEKLFF
TRBJ2-5,TRBV5-1,CASSLRPRETQYF
TRBJ2-7,TRBV6-2/TRBV6-3,CASRMGRLASYEQYF